Following are 22 T cell receptor beta chains from one sample sequenced in a study of cytotoxic CD8 clonotypes in ibrutinib-treated CLL. The repertoire was sequenced with immunoSEQ multiplex PCR; TCRdb's copy has only in-frame clones and lacks some. Of 30,000 to 40,000 clones listed, about 64% are singletons. The input for sequencing was PBMCs, taken at disease progression, from a patient treated with ibrutinib. The receptors here all came from a human donor with chronic lymphocytic leukemia.

This clone was counted only a few times. This chain links TRBV6-1 with TRBJ2-2; TRBD1 aligns across 8 bases. V was clipped by 6 bases and J by 5 bases; unmatched bases: 8. The V gene's germline CDR1 is MNHNS and CDR2 SASEGT. The CDR3 consists of 15 residues. CDR3 sequence (DNA): TGTGCCAGCAGGGCCGACAGGGGTTGGACCGGGGAGCTGTTTTTT. Translated: CASRADRGWTGELFF.

V is TRBV14 and J is TRBJ1-2; D is unclear. Trimming took 0 bases from V and 5 from J, leaving 10 bases between them. From germline, CDR1 is SGHDN and CDR2 FVKESK. This CDR3 has 14 residues. The CDR3 DNA sequence: TGTGCCAGCAGCCAAGATCTGGCAGCTTATGGCTACACCTTC. Its translation is CASSQDLAAYGYTF.

The chain carries TRBV5-1 and TRBJ1-2, with D hard to call. The CDR3 covers 18 residues. V lost 2 bases, J lost 1 base, and 21 bases lay in between. Germline CDR1 SGHRS, CDR2 YFSETQ. The CDR3 spells CASSFNPRAVGRNYGYTF. CDR3 coding DNA: TGCGCCAGCAGCTTTAACCCCCGGGCCGTAGGACGTAACTATGGCTACACCTTC.

This clone was counted once. The gene calls are TRBV27 and TRBJ1-1, with a weak D call TRBD1 (5 bases). The CDR3 is made up of 13 amino acids. The germline gives CDR1 MNHEY, CDR2 SMNVEV (reference sequence). Trimming removed 5 bases from V and 6 bases from J, with 13 bases in between. CDR3 nucleotide sequence: TGTGCCAGCAGTCCACACCGGGGGGCTGAAGCTTTCTTT. Translation gives CASSPHRGAEAFF.

V and J are TRBV19 and TRBJ2-6; D remains ambiguous. The CDR3 runs to 13 residues. The V end lost 3 bases, the J end lost 3 bases, and 3 bases lay between the germline ends. The V gene's germline CDR1 is LNHDA and CDR2 SQIVND (reference sequence). For the CDR3, the DNA is TGTGCCAGTAGTATGGATGGGGCCAACGTCCTGACTTTC. Translation: CASSMDGANVLTF.

With regard to this clone: Other nucleotide sequences in the sample specify the same CDR3. The chain links TRBV14 to TRBJ1-3; tentatively, D is TRBD1 (5 bases). Germline values: CDR1 SGHDN, CDR2 FVKESK. This CDR3 contains 15 residues. V was pared by 3 bases and J by 0 bases, with 9 bases between. DNA of the CDR3: TGTGCCAGCAGCCATCGGGGCAGCTCTGGAAACACCATATATTTT. The encoded protein is CASSHRGSSGNTIYF.

The chain is built from TRBV11-1 and TRBJ2-7; D is unresolved. The CDR3 extends over 13 amino acids. Trimming cost V 0 bases and J 2 bases, with 5 bases left between them. The germline V gene has CDR1 SGHAT and CDR2 FQDESV (reference sequence). Here the CDR3 reads CASSLAGTYEQYF. As DNA, the CDR3 is TGTGCCAGCAGCTTAGCTGGGACCTACGAGCAGTACTTC.

The rearrangement links TRBV6-1 to TRBJ2-7, with D possibly matching TRBD1 (6 bases). Germline CDR1 MNHNS, CDR2 SASEGT. Trimming left V 5 bases short and J 4 bases short, with 12 bases between. This CDR3 region has 13 residues. CDR3 sequence: CASSLQGWYEQYF. The CDR3 coding sequence is TGTGCCAGCAGTCTTCAGGGGTGGTACGAGCAGTACTTC.

This clone was observed a few times. The rearrangement joins TRBV6-5 to TRBJ2-7, with a possible D match to TRBD2 (6 bases). Germline V gene data show CDR1 as MNHEY and CDR2 as SVGAGI. The V end was cut by 7 bases, the J end by 3 bases, with 13 bases between. The CDR3 has 13 residues. The CDR3 reads CASIPRGSYEQYF. As DNA, the CDR3 is TGTGCCAGCATCCCCCGGGGGAGCTACGAGCAGTACTTC.

This chain joins TRBV5-4 and TRBJ2-3; TRBD2 aligns across 13 bases. Losses at the gene ends were 3 bases for V and 2 bases for J; bases not matched to a gene: 6. Germline V CDR1 and CDR2: SGHNT, YYREEE (reference sequence). CDR3 length: 17 residues. The CDR3 spells CASSSGLAGALTDTQYF. The DNA for the CDR3 is TGTGCCAGCAGCTCCGGACTAGCGGGGGCCCTCACAGATACGCAGTATTTT.

The rearrangement uses TRBV2 and TRBJ2-7; D assignment may be TRBD1 or TRBD2 (6 bases each). The CDR3 has 14 amino acids. CDR1 SNHLY and CDR2 FYNNEI come from the germline V gene. The V gene lost 8 bases and the J gene lost 3 bases, with 17 bases spanning the gap. CDR3 residues: CASGDPGGLYEQYF. The DNA of the CDR3 is TGTGCCAGCGGAGATCCTGGGGGGCTCTACGAGCAGTACTTC.

This chain's CDR3 is CASSLGNSNEGYEQFF. In DNA, the CDR3 is TGTGCCAGCAGCTTAGGAAATAGCAATGAGGGGTATGAGCAGTTCTTC. The rearrangement joins TRBV5-4 to TRBJ2-1; D is possibly TRBD1 or TRBD2 (5 bases each). The ends were cut back, 2 bases at V and 8 bases at J, with 20 bases in the middle. CDR3 size: 16 residues. Germline V gene sequence: CDR1 SGHNT, CDR2 YYREEE (reference sequence).

The genes are TRBV5-1 and TRBJ2-7; D remains ambiguous. CDR3 length: 16 amino acids. Trimming pared 4 bases from V and 6 bases from J, leaving 23 bases between. The germline V gene encodes CDR1 SGHRS and CDR2 YFSETQ. CDR3 loop: CASSPVNPLGFGEQYF. The CDR3 bases are TGCGCCAGCAGCCCCGTAAACCCGCTTGGCTTCGGCGAGCAGTACTTC.

V and J are TRBV18 and TRBJ2-1, with D possibly matching TRBD2 (7 bases). V was trimmed by 3 bases and J by 1 base, leaving 16 bases between them. The CDR3 is 17 residues long. Germline V gene sequence: CDR1 KGHSH, CDR2 LQKENI. The CDR3 reads CASSPPMRGGSYNEQFF. The CDR3 bases are TGTGCCAGCTCACCCCCTATGAGGGGGGGTTCCTACAATGAGCAGTTCTTC. The variable domain in full, with the rest retrieved from reference TRBV18 and TRBJ2-1, is NAGVMQNPRHLVRRRGQEARLRCSPMKGHSHVYWYRQLPEEGLKFMVYLQKENIIDESGMPKERFSAEFPKEGPSILRIQQVVRGDSAAYFCASSPPMRGGSYNEQFFGPGTRLTVL.

The V and J genes are TRBV19 and TRBJ1-1; D is uncertain. CDR1 is LNHDA and CDR2 is SQIVND in the germline V gene (reference sequence). The CDR3 contains 12 residues. V lost 5 bases to trimming and J lost 0 bases, with 4 bases between them. In nucleotides, the CDR3 is TGTGCCAGTAGTTTTCTGAACACTGAAGCTTTCTTT. This translates into CASSFLNTEAFF.

This sequence joins TRBV19 and TRBJ2-3, with D perhaps matching TRBD1 or TRBD2 (6 bases each). Trimming shortened V by 0 bases and J by 1 base, and 14 bases separated the two germline ends. This CDR3 has 17 residues. Germline CDR1 and CDR2: LNHDA and SQIVND (reference sequence). The CDR3 spells CASSIDLGGPRTDTQYF. CDR3 coding DNA: TGTGCCAGTAGTATAGATCTCGGGGGCCCTCGCACAGATACGCAGTATTTT.

A single count supports this clone. This chain uses TRBV5-1 with TRBJ2-7, with D perhaps TRBD1 or TRBD2 (5 bases each). The length of the CDR3 is 14 residues. Germline CDR1 reads SGHRS; CDR2 reads YFSETQ. The V and J ends lost 4 bases and 7 bases respectively, with 18 bases between them. CDR3 residues: CASSSPGPAAEQYF. The DNA of the CDR3 is TGCGCCAGCAGCAGTCCGGGGCCGGCCGCGGAGCAGTACTTC.

The J gene is TRBJ2-3, the V gene TRBV10-3, with D maybe TRBD1 (6 bases). Germline lookup yields CDR1 ENHRY and CDR2 SYGVKD. The CDR3 length is 16 residues. V was trimmed by 1 base and J by 1 base, leaving 12 bases between them. The CDR3 loop reads CAISELGARGTDTQYF. CDR3 sequence (DNA): TGTGCCATCAGTGAGTTGGGGGCGCGGGGCACAGATACGCAGTATTTT.

The chain has TRBV5-1 and TRBJ1-2; no reliable D call. Germline V gene lookup returns CDR1 SGHRS and CDR2 YFSETQ. The CDR3 is made up of 13 amino acids. Trimming pared 3 bases from V and 7 bases from J, leaving 13 bases between. CDR3 in amino acids: CASSSGLDRGYTF. In DNA form, the CDR3 reads TGCGCCAGCAGCTCCGGCCTGGATCGTGGCTACACCTTC.

The J gene is TRBJ2-3, the V gene TRBV19, with 10 bases matching TRBD2. Unmatched junction bases numbered 5, after V lost 3 bases and J lost 2 bases. Germline V gene sequence: CDR1 LNHDA, CDR2 SQIVND (reference sequence). This CDR3 spans 16 amino acids. CDR3 coding DNA: TGTGCCAGTAGTATCAGGCTAGCGGGGGACACAGATACGCAGTATTTT. Translated: CASSIRLAGDTDTQYF.

A single count supports this clone. J is TRBJ1-3 and V is TRBV15; D gene ambiguous. Trimming left V 5 bases short and J 2 bases short, with 13 bases between. CDR3 length equals 15 residues. Germline assignment: CDR1 LNHNV and CDR2 YYDKDF (reference sequence). CDR3: CATSSRVGTGNTIYF. CDR3 coding DNA: TGTGCCACCAGCTCCCGGGTGGGGACTGGAAACACCATATATTTT.

The rearrangement joins TRBV5-4 to TRBJ2-7, with 7 positions matching TRBD2. This CDR3 has 15 residues. Per the germline V gene, CDR1 is SGHNT and CDR2 is YYREEE (reference sequence). V was pared by 4 bases and J by 1 base, with 8 bases of the junction left unmatched. The CDR3 protein is CASSHQGLLSYEQYF. The CDR3 bases are TGTGCCAGCAGCCACCAGGGACTACTTTCCTACGAGCAGTACTTC.